These 4 T cell receptor beta chains were sequenced from one sample in a study of glioma-infiltrating T cells. The iRepertoire nested amplicon-rescue multiplex PCR amplified TCR alpha and beta CDR3s from RNA. TCRdb recomputed calls from the multiplex PCR reads with MiXCR, one row per CDR3 protein. The repertoire holds around 180,000 distinct CDR3 sequences, more than 35% seen once, with roughly 5.2% in the top ten. The sample comprised glioma tissue, nonneoplastic brain tissue, or PBMCs (not recorded which). These receptors were taken from a human donor with low-grade glioma or glioblastoma, undergoing nonglioma brain surgery, or in good health (not recorded which).

The chain joins TRBV19 to TRBJ2-2; no definite D call. This CDR3 comprises 14 residues. The germline V gene encodes CDR1 LNHDA and CDR2 SQIVND (reference sequence). With 7 bases removed from V and 0 bases from J, the gap between germline ends came to 9 bases. CDR3 sequence: CASNPETNTGELFF. The CDR3 nucleotides read TGTGCCAGTAACCCCGAGACGAACACCGGGGAGCTGTTTTTT.

This chain joins TRBV18 and TRBJ2-6; D is unresolved. Per the germline V gene, CDR1 is KGHSH and CDR2 is LQKENI. V lost 3 bases to trimming and J lost 3 bases, with 3 bases between them. The CDR3 runs 13 residues. The DNA for the CDR3 is TGTGCCAGCTCACCGAATGGGGCCAACGTCCTGACTTTC. Translating gives CASSPNGANVLTF. The complete variable domain, with remaining parts taken from reference TRBV18 and TRBJ2-6, reads NAGVMQNPRHLVRRRGQEARLRCSPMKGHSHVYWYRQLPEEGLKFMVYLQKENIIDESGMPKERFSAEFPKEGPSILRIQQVVRGDSAAYFCASSPNGANVLTFGAGSRLTVL.

A word on this clonotype: A much bigger clone sits one base away, suggesting this may be a read error. The chain recombines TRBV6-1 with TRBJ2-1; D is undetermined. The germline gives CDR1 MNHNS, CDR2 SASEGT. This CDR3 region has 13 residues. CDR3 residues: CASSGPGRNEQSF. CDR3 in DNA: TGTGCCAGCAGTGGCCCCGGTCGCAATGAGCAGTCCTTC.

On this clonotype itself: The junction shows a germline mismatch at one end, possibly a read error. The V gene is TRBV20-1, the J gene TRBJ1-2, with TRBD1 matching over 7 bases. Per the germline V gene, CDR1 is DFQATT and CDR2 is SNEGSKA (reference sequence). The length of the CDR3 is 13 residues. The CDR3 loop reads CSDREDRNYGYTF. The CDR3 DNA is TGCAGTGATAGAGAGGACAGGAACTATGGATACACCTTC.